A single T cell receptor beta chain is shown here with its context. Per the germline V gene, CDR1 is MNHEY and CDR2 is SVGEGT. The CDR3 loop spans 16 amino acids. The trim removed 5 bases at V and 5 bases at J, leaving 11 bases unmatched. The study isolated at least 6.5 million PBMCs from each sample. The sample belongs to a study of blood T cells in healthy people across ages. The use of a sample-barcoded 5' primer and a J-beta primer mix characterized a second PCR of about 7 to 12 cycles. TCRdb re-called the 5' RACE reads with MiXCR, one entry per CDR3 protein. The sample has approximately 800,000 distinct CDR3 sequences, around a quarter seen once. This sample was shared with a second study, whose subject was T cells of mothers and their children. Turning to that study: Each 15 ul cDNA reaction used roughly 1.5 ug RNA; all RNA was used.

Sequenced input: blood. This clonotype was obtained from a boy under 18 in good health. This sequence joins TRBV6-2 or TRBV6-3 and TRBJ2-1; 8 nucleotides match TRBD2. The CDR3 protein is CASSIFKAGVHNEQFF. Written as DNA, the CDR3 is TGTGCCAGCAGTATTTTTAAAGCGGGGGTCCACAATGAGCAGTTCTTC.